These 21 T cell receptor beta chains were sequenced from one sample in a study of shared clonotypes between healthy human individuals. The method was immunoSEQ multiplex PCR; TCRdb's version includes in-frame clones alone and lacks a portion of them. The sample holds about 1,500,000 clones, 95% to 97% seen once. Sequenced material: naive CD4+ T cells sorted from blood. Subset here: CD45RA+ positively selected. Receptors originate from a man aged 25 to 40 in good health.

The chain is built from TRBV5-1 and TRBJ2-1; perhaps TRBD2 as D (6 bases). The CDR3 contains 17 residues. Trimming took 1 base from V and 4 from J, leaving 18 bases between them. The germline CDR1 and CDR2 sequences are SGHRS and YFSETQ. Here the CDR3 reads CASSLTPTRAIYNEQFF. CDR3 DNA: TGCGCCAGCAGCTTGACCCCGACTAGAGCCATTTACAATGAGCAGTTCTTC.

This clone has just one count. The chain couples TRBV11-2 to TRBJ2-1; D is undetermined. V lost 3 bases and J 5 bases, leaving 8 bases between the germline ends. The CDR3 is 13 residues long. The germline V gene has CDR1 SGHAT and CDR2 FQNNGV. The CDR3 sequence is CASSLGINNEQFF. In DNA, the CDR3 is TGTGCCAGCAGCTTGGGGATAAACAATGAGCAGTTCTTC.

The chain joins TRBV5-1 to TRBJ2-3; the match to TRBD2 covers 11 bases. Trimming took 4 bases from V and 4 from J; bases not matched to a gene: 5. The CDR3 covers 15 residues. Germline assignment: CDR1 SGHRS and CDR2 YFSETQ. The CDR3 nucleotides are TGCGCCAGCAGCAAACTAGCGGGAGTGGCAGATACGCAGTATTTT. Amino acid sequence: CASSKLAGVADTQYF.

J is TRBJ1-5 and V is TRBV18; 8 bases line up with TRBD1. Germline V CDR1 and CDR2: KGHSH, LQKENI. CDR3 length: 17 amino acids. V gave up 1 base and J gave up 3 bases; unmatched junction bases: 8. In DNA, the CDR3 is TGTGCCAGCTCACCACGTTTATCGGACAGGGACAATCAGCCCCAGCATTTT. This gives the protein CASSPRLSDRDNQPQHF.

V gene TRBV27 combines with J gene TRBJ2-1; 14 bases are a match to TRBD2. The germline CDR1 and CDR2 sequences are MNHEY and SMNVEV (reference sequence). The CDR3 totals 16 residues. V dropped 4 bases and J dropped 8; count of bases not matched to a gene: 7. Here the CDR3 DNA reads TGTGCCAGCAGTTGGGGACTAGCGGGGGACGTCGATGAGCAGTTCTTC. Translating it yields CASSWGLAGDVDEQFF.

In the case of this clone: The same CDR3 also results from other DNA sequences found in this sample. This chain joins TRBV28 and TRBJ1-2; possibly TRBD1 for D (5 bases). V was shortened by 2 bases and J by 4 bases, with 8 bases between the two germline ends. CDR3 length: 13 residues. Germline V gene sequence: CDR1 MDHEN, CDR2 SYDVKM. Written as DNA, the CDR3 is TGTGCCAGCAGTTTACCCGGGGGCTATGGCTACACCTTC. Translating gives CASSLPGGYGYTF.

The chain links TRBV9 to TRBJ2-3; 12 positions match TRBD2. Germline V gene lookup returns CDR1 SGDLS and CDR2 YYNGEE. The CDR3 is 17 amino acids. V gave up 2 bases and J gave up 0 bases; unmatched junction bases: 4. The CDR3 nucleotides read TGTGCCAGCAGCGTCCGGACTAGCGGGACTAGCACAGATACGCAGTATTTT. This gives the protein CASSVRTSGTSTDTQYF.

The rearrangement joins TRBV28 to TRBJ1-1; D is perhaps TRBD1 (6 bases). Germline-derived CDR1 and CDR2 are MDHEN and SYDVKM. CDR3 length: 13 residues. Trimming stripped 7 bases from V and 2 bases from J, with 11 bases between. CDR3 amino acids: CASITGSNTEAFF. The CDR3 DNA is TGTGCCAGCATTACAGGGTCAAACACTGAAGCTTTCTTT.

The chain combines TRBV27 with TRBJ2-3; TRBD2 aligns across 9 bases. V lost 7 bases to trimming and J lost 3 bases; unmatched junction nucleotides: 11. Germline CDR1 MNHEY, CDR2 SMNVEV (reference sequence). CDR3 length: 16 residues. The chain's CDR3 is CASKNRLAVPTDTQYF. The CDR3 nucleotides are TGTGCCAGCAAGAATAGACTAGCGGTCCCTACAGATACGCAGTATTTT.

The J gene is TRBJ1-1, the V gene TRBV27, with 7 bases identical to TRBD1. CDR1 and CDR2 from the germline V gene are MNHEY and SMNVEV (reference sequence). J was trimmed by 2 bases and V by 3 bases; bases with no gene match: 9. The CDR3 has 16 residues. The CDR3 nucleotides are TGTGCCAGCAGTTTGGTCCCCGGACAGGTTAACACTGAAGCTTTCTTT. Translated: CASSLVPGQVNTEAFF.

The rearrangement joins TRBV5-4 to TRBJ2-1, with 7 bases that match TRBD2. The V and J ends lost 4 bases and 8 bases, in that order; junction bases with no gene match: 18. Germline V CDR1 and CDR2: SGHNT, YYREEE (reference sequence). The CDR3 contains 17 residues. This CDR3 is CASSPGTTPVLSDEQFF. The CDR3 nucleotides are TGTGCCAGCAGCCCCGGGACTACTCCCGTTCTTTCCGATGAGCAGTTCTTC.

The CDR3 is CARRAAKNIQYF. The CDR3 bases are TGCGCCCGCCGCGCAGCCAAAAACATTCAGTACTTC. This chain joins TRBV5-1 and TRBJ2-4, with D hard to call. Germline assignment: CDR1 SGHRS and CDR2 YFSETQ. V gave up 10 bases and J gave up 0 bases, with 8 bases separating them. The CDR3 contains 12 residues.

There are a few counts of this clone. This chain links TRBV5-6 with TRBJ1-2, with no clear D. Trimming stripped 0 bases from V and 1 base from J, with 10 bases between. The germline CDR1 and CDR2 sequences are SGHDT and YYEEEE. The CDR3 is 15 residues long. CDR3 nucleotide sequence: TGTGCCAGCAGCTTGGTATCCCGGGTTAACTATGGCTACACCTTC. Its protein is CASSLVSRVNYGYTF.

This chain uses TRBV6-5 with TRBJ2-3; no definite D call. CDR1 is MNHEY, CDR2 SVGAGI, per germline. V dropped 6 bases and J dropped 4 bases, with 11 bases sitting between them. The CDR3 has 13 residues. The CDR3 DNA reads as TGTGCCAGCAGGAGGATCGATGCAGATACGCAGTATTTT. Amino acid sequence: CASRRIDADTQYF.

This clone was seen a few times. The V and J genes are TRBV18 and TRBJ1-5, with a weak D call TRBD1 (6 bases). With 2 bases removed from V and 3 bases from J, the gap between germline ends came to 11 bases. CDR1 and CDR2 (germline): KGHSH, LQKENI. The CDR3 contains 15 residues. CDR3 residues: CASSPRAGANQPQHF. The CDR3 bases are TGTGCCAGCTCACCAAGGGCAGGGGCCAATCAGCCCCAGCATTTT.

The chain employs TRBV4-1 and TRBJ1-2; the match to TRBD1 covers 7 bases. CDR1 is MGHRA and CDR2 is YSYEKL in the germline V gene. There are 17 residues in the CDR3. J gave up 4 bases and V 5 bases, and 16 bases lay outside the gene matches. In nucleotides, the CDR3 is TGCGCCAGCAGCACACAAGGGTCGACAGGGCGCGGCTATGGCTACACCTTC. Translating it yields CASSTQGSTGRGYGYTF.

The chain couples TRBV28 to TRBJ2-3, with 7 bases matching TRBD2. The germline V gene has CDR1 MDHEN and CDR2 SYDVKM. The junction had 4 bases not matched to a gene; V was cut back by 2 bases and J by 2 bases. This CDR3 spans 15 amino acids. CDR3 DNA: TGTGCCAGCAGTTTAGGGCGGGGGATCACAGATACGCAGTATTTT. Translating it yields CASSLGRGITDTQYF.

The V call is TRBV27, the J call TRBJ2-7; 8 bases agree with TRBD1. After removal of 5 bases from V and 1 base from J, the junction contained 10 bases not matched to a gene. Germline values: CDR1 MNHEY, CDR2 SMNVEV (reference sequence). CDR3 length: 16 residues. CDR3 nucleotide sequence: TGTGCCAGCAGTACCCGACAGGGGCGGTCATCCTACGAGCAGTACTTC. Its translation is CASSTRQGRSSYEQYF.

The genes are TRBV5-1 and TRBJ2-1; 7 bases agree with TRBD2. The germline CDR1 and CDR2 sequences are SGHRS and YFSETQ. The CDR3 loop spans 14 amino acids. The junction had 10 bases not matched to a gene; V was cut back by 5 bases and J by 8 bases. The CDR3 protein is CASSLARGGYEQFF. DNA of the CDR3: TGCGCCAGCAGTCTTGCGAGGGGAGGGTATGAGCAGTTCTTC.

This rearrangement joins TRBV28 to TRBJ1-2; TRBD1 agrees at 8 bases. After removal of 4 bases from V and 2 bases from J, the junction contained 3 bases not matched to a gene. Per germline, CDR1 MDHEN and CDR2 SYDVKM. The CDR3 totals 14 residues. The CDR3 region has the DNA TGTGCCAGCAGTTCCAACAGGGGGAACTATGGCTACACCTTC. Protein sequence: CASSSNRGNYGYTF.

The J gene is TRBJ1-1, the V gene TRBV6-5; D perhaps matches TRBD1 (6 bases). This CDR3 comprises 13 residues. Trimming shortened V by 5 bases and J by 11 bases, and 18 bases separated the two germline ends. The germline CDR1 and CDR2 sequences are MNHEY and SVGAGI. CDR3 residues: CASSAQGEGVAFF. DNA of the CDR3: TGTGCCAGCAGTGCACAGGGAGAAGGGGTGGCTTTCTTT.